The T cell receptor beta chain described here comes from a study of cytomegalovirus exposure and HLA in healthy donors. The count of this clone is one. Its antigen is still unknown. Study-level results: Cytomegalovirus association was listed for approximately 160 TCR beta chains.

Germline CDR1 SGDLS, CDR2 YYNGEE. V gave up 6 bases and J gave up 2 bases, with 10 bases separating them. The CDR3 is 13 residues long. TCRdb's copy holds only in-frame clones and misses some; the assay was immunoSEQ multiplex PCR. The table includes 70,000 to 95,000 clones, 90% to 95% detected once. The sample taken for sequencing was PBMCs. This chain uses TRBV9 with TRBJ2-3; D is perhaps TRBD2 (6 bases). This receptor was identified in a woman aged 25-40 years in good health and CMV-seronegative. The CDR3 sequence: CASTRDFTDTQYF. CDR3 nucleotides: TGTGCCAGCACCAGGGACTTCACAGATACGCAGTATTTT.